This T cell receptor beta chain emerged from a study of blood T cell repertoires in COVID-19. About the study: Samples representing acute and convalescent COVID-19 were sourced from the United States, Italy and Spain. T cells, B-cell-depleted T cells, or PBMCs supplied cDNA or gDNA.

Original analysis: Nucleated cell number was recorded as an estimate derived from reference gene primer amplification. The assay was immunoSEQ multiplex PCR, and TCRdb's table has in-frame clones only and misses some. V, J and clone size reflect that table, while D and trimming were determined from the DNA. The sample carries about 140,000 clones, 79% recorded once. V gave up 2 bases and J gave up 1 base; unmatched junction bases: 3. Per the germline V gene, CDR1 is SGHKS and CDR2 is YYEKEE (reference sequence). CDR3 length equals 15 residues. The clonotype originates from a man in his 60s with acute or convalescent COVID-19. The V call is TRBV5-5, the J call TRBJ2-1; 7 bases are shared with TRBD2. Sequencing input: peripheral blood. The CDR3 loop reads CASSLGLGSYNEQFF. CDR3 sequence (DNA): TGTGCCAGCAGCTTAGGACTAGGATCCTACAATGAGCAGTTCTTC.